The 29 T cell receptor beta chains in this list originate from one sample, sequenced in a study of blood T cell repertoires in COVID-19 (dated by TCRdb to the early 2020s). Receptor amplification or capture employed the immunoSEQ multiplex PCR assay. TCRdb carries this immuneACCESS record with in-frame sequences only. Its versions omit some clonotypes, under half of them owing to an unresolved V gene in the studies checked, with the rest unexplained. This sample holds approximately 53,000 clones; under 85% were observed only once. The ten biggest clones cover over 15% of the sample. The specimen sequenced was peripheral blood. The receptors stem from a man aged 35 to 55 with acute or convalescent COVID-19.

The chain is built from TRBV6-5 and TRBJ2-7; the D gene is possibly TRBD1 (5 bases). Germline V CDR1 and CDR2: MNHEY, SVGAGI. The CDR3 length is 15 residues. With 2 bases removed from V and 4 bases from J, the gap between germline ends came to 15 bases. This CDR3 is CASSYGQGGLYEQYV. Written as DNA, the CDR3 is TGTGCCAGCAGTTACGGGCAGGGTGGCCTTTACGAGCAGTACGTC.

The rearrangement links TRBV6-5 to TRBJ1-3; D call uncertain. This CDR3 is 14 amino acids long. V lost 7 bases and J 0 bases, leaving 10 bases between the germline ends. From germline, CDR1 is MNHEY and CDR2 SVGAGI. CDR3 sequence (DNA): TGTGCCAGCATTGCGGTGTTCTCTGGAAACACCATATATTTT. This encodes CASIAVFSGNTIYF.

This clone was seen a handful of times. This CDR3 is CASSSGLAGDEQYF. CDR3 DNA sequence: TGTGCCAGCAGTTCGGGACTAGCGGGAGACGAGCAGTACTTC. V gene TRBV6-6 combines with J gene TRBJ2-7, with 14 nucleotides matching TRBD2. CDR3 length: 14 amino acids. CDR1 MNHNY and CDR2 SVGAGI come from the germline V gene (reference sequence). Losses at the gene ends were 4 bases for V and 5 bases for J; bases not matched to a gene: 1.

The chain employs TRBV5-1 and TRBJ2-1, with 10 positions matching TRBD2. The germline gives CDR1 SGHRS, CDR2 YFSETQ. V was clipped by 2 bases and J by 8 bases; unmatched bases: 4. This CDR3 comprises 14 residues. CDR3 nucleotide sequence: TGCGCCAGCAGCTTTAGCGGGGGGCGGGATGAGCAGTTCTTC. Translated: CASSFSGGRDEQFF.

The chain links TRBV29-1 to TRBJ2-1; D may be TRBD2 (6 bases). V lost 4 bases and J lost 6, with 10 bases in between. The CDR3 has 12 residues. Germline V gene sequence: CDR1 SQVTM, CDR2 ANQGSEA. Here the CDR3 DNA reads TGCAGCGTTGGACTAGGAAGCAATGAGCAGTTCTTC. Protein: CSVGLGSNEQFF.

The chain's CDR3 is CASSGGTGENSPLHF. The CDR3 DNA follows: TGTGCCAGCAGCGGTGGGACAGGGGAGAATTCACCCCTCCACTTT. The chain has TRBV9 and TRBJ1-6, with 10 positions matching TRBD1. Trimming at V came to 3 bases and at J to 7 bases, leaving 4 bases not matched to a gene. The CDR3 is 15 amino acids. Germline V CDR1 and CDR2: SGDLS, YYNGEE.

The chain combines TRBV30 with TRBJ2-1; D remains ambiguous. Deletions cut 2 bases from V and 6 bases from J, with 8 bases between. Germline CDR1 GTSNPN, CDR2 SVGIG (reference sequence). The CDR3 covers 12 residues. The CDR3 DNA is TGTGCCTGGAGTCCGTCGGGCAATGAGCAGTTCTTC. Translating gives CAWSPSGNEQFF.

The V gene is TRBV15, the J gene TRBJ1-1; perhaps TRBD1 as D (6 bases). The CDR3 runs 13 residues. Trimming shortened V by 0 bases and J by 9 bases, and 11 bases separated the two germline ends. Germline CDR1 reads LNHNV; CDR2 reads YYDKDF (reference sequence). The CDR3 loop reads CATSREYTGKAFF. The CDR3 bases are TGTGCCACCAGCAGAGAATATACAGGGAAAGCTTTCTTT.

This sequence joins TRBV29-1 and TRBJ1-1; no clear D gene. This CDR3 has 13 residues. V dropped 3 bases and J dropped 0 bases, with 8 bases sitting between them. Germline V gives CDR1 SQVTM, CDR2 ANQGSEA. The CDR3 loop reads CSVDYSMNTEAFF. In nucleotides, the CDR3 is TGCAGCGTTGACTACAGCATGAACACTGAAGCTTTCTTT.

The CDR3 sequence is CASSFTGAYEQYV. Written as DNA, the CDR3 is TGTGCCAGCAGTTTTACAGGGGCCTACGAGCAGTACGTC. V usage is TRBV6-5 and J usage is TRBJ2-7; the match to TRBD1 covers 7 bases. The germline V gene has CDR1 MNHEY and CDR2 SVGAGI. V shed 4 bases, J shed 2 bases, and the junction held 2 bases outside the gene matches. This CDR3 spans 13 amino acids.

V usage is TRBV19 and J usage is TRBJ1-1; D unclear. The germline CDR1 and CDR2 sequences are LNHDA and SQIVND (reference sequence). The V end was cut by 4 bases, the J end by 4 bases, with 10 bases between. CDR3 length: 13 amino acids. CDR3: CASSTRQTTEAFF. DNA of the CDR3: TGTGCCAGTAGTACCAGGCAAACCACTGAAGCTTTCTTT.

The chain combines TRBV6-5 with TRBJ1-1; 8 bases are shared with TRBD1. This CDR3 region has 14 residues. Germline V gene sequence: CDR1 MNHEY, CDR2 SVGAGI. Unmatched junction bases numbered 7, after V lost 7 bases and J lost 3 bases. The CDR3 sequence is CASKPGQDYTEAFF. The CDR3, as DNA: TGTGCCAGCAAACCGGGACAGGATTACACTGAAGCTTTCTTT.

This clone was picked up a small number of times. This chain connects TRBV19 to TRBJ2-5; D perhaps matches TRBD1 (5 bases). V was pared by 3 bases and J by 4 bases, with 15 bases between. The CDR3 totals 15 residues. Per germline, CDR1 LNHDA and CDR2 SQIVND (reference sequence). The CDR3 here is CASSMVAGSGETQYF. The CDR3 nucleotides read TGTGCCAGTAGTATGGTTGCAGGGTCAGGAGAGACCCAGTACTTC. Full variable domain (rest looked up from reference TRBV19 and TRBJ2-5): DGGITQSPKYLFRKEGQNVTLSCEQNLNHDAMYWYRQDPGQGLRLIYYSQIVNDFQKGDIAEGYSVSREKKESFPLTVTSAQKNPTAFYLCASSMVAGSGETQYFGPGTRLLVL.

The chain links TRBV24-1 to TRBJ2-3, with 11 bases fitting TRBD2. Germline lookup yields CDR1 KGHDR and CDR2 SFDVKD. This CDR3 has 16 residues. V lost 1 base to trimming and J lost 5 bases; unmatched junction nucleotides: 4. The CDR3 spells CATSDLSSGGQDTQYF. CDR3 DNA sequence: TGTGCCACCAGTGATTTATCTAGCGGGGGGCAAGATACGCAGTATTTT.

The chain links TRBV5-6 to TRBJ1-3, with D unclear. Germline assignment: CDR1 SGHDT and CDR2 YYEEEE. Trimming pared 4 bases from V and 2 bases from J, leaving 13 bases between. The CDR3 is 15 amino acids. The CDR3 loop reads CASSRRQGTGNTIYF. CDR3 DNA: TGTGCCAGCAGCCGACGACAAGGAACTGGAAACACCATATATTTT.

V gene TRBV7-9 combines with J gene TRBJ2-1; D gene ambiguous. CDR1 and CDR2 (germline): SEHNR, FQNEAQ (reference sequence). The CDR3 has 14 amino acids. V was clipped by 5 bases and J by 12 bases, with 20 bases between them. CDR3 DNA sequence: TGTGCCAGCAGCACAATGACCCCCGTCGCAGGGCAGTTCTTC. Amino acid sequence: CASSTMTPVAGQFF.

This clone has just a few counts. The genes are TRBV7-8 and TRBJ1-3; 12 bases are a match to TRBD1. V shed 5 bases, J shed 6 bases, and the junction held 2 bases outside the gene matches. The CDR3 spans 14 residues. From germline, CDR1 is SGHVS and CDR2 FQNEAQ. DNA of the CDR3: TGTGCCAGCAGCAAGGGACAGGGGGCAAACACCATATATTTT. Translating gives CASSKGQGANTIYF.

The CDR3 reads CATLGHNYEQYF. CDR3 bases: TGTGCCACCCTGGGCCACAACTACGAGCAGTACTTC. The chain employs TRBV24-1 and TRBJ2-7; no firm D call. CDR1 and CDR2 from the germline V gene are KGHDR and SFDVKD. This CDR3 has 12 residues. V was clipped by 9 bases and J by 3 bases, with 11 bases between them.

The V gene is TRBV6-6, the J gene TRBJ2-5; D is ambiguous. The CDR3 is 13 amino acids. Per germline, CDR1 MNHNY and CDR2 SVGAGI (reference sequence). Trimming removed 7 bases from V and 5 bases from J, with 14 bases in between. The CDR3 DNA reads as TGTGCCAGCACCCGAGGAAGAATTGAGACCCAGTACTTC. It specifies CASTRGRIETQYF.

CDR3 bases: TGTGCCAGCAGTGAGAGCGGGGCAGCTTACGAGCAGTACGTC. As protein: CASSESGAAYEQYV. V gene TRBV6-6 combines with J gene TRBJ2-7; 7 bases are shared with TRBD2. CDR1 is MNHNY, CDR2 SVGAGI, per germline (reference sequence). Unmatched junction bases numbered 8, after V lost 5 bases and J lost 4 bases. The CDR3 consists of 14 residues.

Concerning this clone itself: This specimen includes other DNA sequences encoding the same CDR3. V is TRBV9 and J is TRBJ2-1, with 10 positions matching TRBD2. CDR1 and CDR2 (germline): SGDLS, YYNGEE. The V segment lost 1 base and the J segment 7 bases; nucleotides outside the gene matches: 5. The CDR3 extends over 15 amino acids. CDR3 in amino acids: CASSVTSGVGNEQFF. The CDR3 region has the DNA TGTGCCAGCAGCGTAACTAGCGGGGTGGGAAATGAGCAGTTCTTC.

The chain combines TRBV30 with TRBJ1-5, with 7 bases matching TRBD1. Germline V gene sequence: CDR1 GTSNPN, CDR2 SVGIG (reference sequence). V gave up 0 bases and J gave up 2 bases; unmatched junction bases: 4. The CDR3 runs 15 residues. CDR3: CAWSVQGLRNQPQHF. The DNA of the CDR3 is TGTGCCTGGAGTGTACAGGGGCTCCGCAATCAGCCCCAGCATTTT.

The chain has TRBV27 and TRBJ1-5; 9 bases match TRBD1. J was trimmed by 3 bases and V by 10 bases; bases with no gene match: 10. Germline CDR1 and CDR2: MNHEY and SMNVEV (reference sequence). The CDR3 totals 15 residues. The DNA for the CDR3 is TGTGCCACCGCGGACAGGGGAAACTTCAATCAGCCCCAGCATTTT. It specifies CATADRGNFNQPQHF.

The count of this clone is one. The V and J genes are TRBV19 and TRBJ1-1; D is perhaps TRBD1 (6 bases). The CDR3 contains 14 residues. Germline values: CDR1 LNHDA, CDR2 SQIVND (reference sequence). Between the trimmed V and J ends, which lost 2 bases and 6 bases, there was a span of 13 bases. As DNA, the CDR3 is TGTGCCAGTAGTATAACGAGGGGGTTGGCTGAAGCTTTCTTT. Residues: CASSITRGLAEAFF.

The V call is TRBV3-1 (or the pseudogene TRBV3-2), the J call TRBJ2-6, with D possibly being TRBD1 (5 bases). The CDR3 extends over 18 amino acids. Germline lookup yields CDR1 LGHDT and CDR2 YNNKEL (reference sequence). The ends were cut back, 1 base at V and 0 bases at J, with 13 bases in the middle. The CDR3 spells CASSQVRRVSSGANVLTF. CDR3 DNA: TGTGCCAGCAGCCAAGTTCGCAGGGTTAGCTCTGGGGCCAACGTCCTGACTTTC.

The chain joins TRBV10-2 to TRBJ1-2; 11 bases are shared with TRBD1. The V gene end was trimmed by 0 bases and the J gene end by 3 bases; junction bases not matched to a gene: 3. Germline V CDR1 and CDR2: WSHSY, SAAADI. CDR3 length equals 16 residues. The CDR3 DNA follows: TGCGCCAGCAGTGAGTCTTGGGGACAGGGGGACTATGGCTACACCTTC. Its translation is CASSESWGQGDYGYTF.

The CDR3: CASNHRDRNSPLHF. CDR3 DNA: TGTGCCAGCAACCACCGGGACAGGAATTCACCCCTCCACTTT. The chain has TRBV5-6 and TRBJ1-6, with 8 bases fitting TRBD1. The germline V gene has CDR1 SGHDT and CDR2 YYEEEE. V lost 6 bases, J lost 7 bases, and 6 bases stayed unmatched. The CDR3 extends over 14 amino acids. Based on the CDR3 plus reference TRBV5-6 and TRBJ1-6, the full variable domain is DAGVTQSPTHLIKTRGQQVTLRCSPKSGHDTVSWYQQALGQGPQFIFQYYEEEERQRGNFPDRFSGHQFPNYSSELNVNALLLGDSALYLCASNHRDRNSPLHFGNGTRLTVT.

The rearrangement links TRBV19 to TRBJ2-7; TRBD1 might be the D (5 bases). V shed 3 bases and J shed 4 bases, with 10 bases lying between them. Germline V gives CDR1 LNHDA, CDR2 SQIVND (reference sequence). The CDR3 length is 13 residues. Here the CDR3 reads CASSMKAGYEQYV. DNA of the CDR3: TGTGCCAGTAGTATGAAAGCAGGGTACGAGCAGTACGTC.

CDR3 sequence reads: CATSDPGQGFTGELFF. CDR3 DNA sequence: TGTGCCACCAGTGACCCGGGACAGGGTTTCACCGGGGAGCTGTTTTTT. The gene calls are TRBV24-1 and TRBJ2-2; 9 bases are shared with TRBD1. This CDR3 region has 16 residues. From germline, CDR1 is KGHDR and CDR2 SFDVKD. With V trimmed by 4 bases and J by 4 bases, 6 bases remained unmatched.